A single sample gave rise to the 10 T cell receptor beta chains below, sequenced in a study of blood T cell repertoires in COVID-19. The protocol was immunoSEQ multiplex PCR, while the TCRdb copy is restricted to in-frame clones and leaves out a portion. The sample comprises 55,000 to 70,000 clones, around 90% of which are singletons, and roughly 2.4% rests with the top ten. Source material: peripheral blood. The receptor set was obtained from a man aged 55-75 years with acute or convalescent COVID-19.

J is TRBJ1-3 and V is TRBV6-5; tentatively, D is TRBD1 (5 bases). The CDR3 is 11 amino acids. Between the trimmed V and J ends, which lost 10 bases and 8 bases, there was a span of 12 bases. Germline CDR1 is MNHEY and CDR2 is SVGAGI. This chain's CDR3 is CATERGDTIYF. The DNA for the CDR3 is TGTGCCACCGAGCGGGGGGACACCATATATTTT.

A single count supports this clone. The chain recombines TRBV6-5 with TRBJ2-1; 9 nucleotides match TRBD2. The length of the CDR3 is 15 residues. CDR1 is MNHEY and CDR2 is SVGAGI in the germline V gene. Trimming at V came to 7 bases and at J to 5 bases, leaving 9 bases not matched to a gene. CDR3 in amino acids: CASTFAGGRNNEQFF. The CDR3 DNA reads as TGTGCCAGCACCTTTGCGGGAGGGAGAAACAATGAGCAGTTCTTC.

As DNA, the CDR3 is TGTGCCAGCAGCTCGGACAGCCACGAGCAGTACTTC. Protein: CASSSDSHEQYF. The chain is built from TRBV7-3 and TRBJ2-7, with D possibly matching TRBD1 (6 bases). The CDR3 has 12 amino acids. V shed 4 bases and J shed 5 bases, with 9 bases lying between them. Looked up from germline, CDR1 is SGHTA and CDR2 is FQGTGA.

The chain employs TRBV2 and TRBJ1-1, with 8 positions matching TRBD1. CDR3 length equals 15 residues. The V gene's germline CDR1 is SNHLY and CDR2 FYNNEI. Germline trimming cut 6 bases from V and 4 bases from J; bases unmatched to any gene: 10. The CDR3 is CASRPRQGSSTEAFF. In DNA form, the CDR3 reads TGTGCCAGCAGGCCCAGACAGGGGAGCTCCACTGAAGCTTTCTTT.

This chain uses TRBV6-5 with TRBJ1-2; D might be TRBD1 (6 bases). V was clipped by 6 bases and J by 8 bases, with 13 bases between them. The CDR3 is 12 amino acids. Germline V gene sequence: CDR1 MNHEY, CDR2 SVGAGI. CDR3 DNA sequence: TGTGCCAGCAGACGGGACACTGGGGGCTACACCTTC. Translation: CASRRDTGGYTF.

The chain links TRBV19 to TRBJ2-3; 9 bases fit TRBD2. Germline V gene sequence: CDR1 LNHDA, CDR2 SQIVND (reference sequence). This CDR3 has 16 residues. The V and J ends lost 5 bases and 1 base, in that order; junction bases with no gene match: 7. The CDR3, as DNA: TGTGCCAGTAGTCTCCTGGAGCGGGAGGGCACAGATACGCAGTATTTT. This translates into CASSLLEREGTDTQYF.

The V gene is TRBV6-5, the J gene TRBJ1-6, with 8 bases matching TRBD1. The CDR3 has 14 residues. With 5 bases clipped from V and 8 bases from J, the junction kept 5 bases outside the gene matches. Germline V gene data show CDR1 as MNHEY and CDR2 as SVGAGI. CDR3 DNA: TGTGCCAGCAGTAACAGGGGGTTTTATTCACCCCTCCACTTT. This codes for CASSNRGFYSPLHF.

This clone has more than one count but fewer than ten. The J gene is TRBJ1-6, the V gene TRBV11-2, with D maybe TRBD1 (5 bases). CDR1 is SGHAT, CDR2 FQNNGV, per germline. V was trimmed by 3 bases and J by 0 bases, leaving 6 bases between them. CDR3 length: 15 amino acids. CDR3 loop: CASSFDSSYNSPLHF. In DNA, the CDR3 is TGTGCCAGCAGCTTTGACAGCTCCTATAATTCACCCCTCCACTTT.

This chain joins TRBV28 and TRBJ2-3, with 7 bases matching TRBD2. This CDR3 contains 17 residues. The germline V gene has CDR1 MDHEN and CDR2 SYDVKM. V shed 6 bases, J shed 5 bases, and the junction held 17 bases outside the gene matches. The chain's CDR3 is CASSRSLGREYRDTQYF. For the CDR3, the DNA is TGTGCCAGCAGCCGCTCCCTTGGGCGGGAGTATAGAGATACGCAGTATTTT.

This chain uses TRBV24-1 with TRBJ2-1, with D unresolved. Germline lookup yields CDR1 KGHDR and CDR2 SFDVKD. The CDR3 is 14 residues long. The germline V and J ends were trimmed by 5 bases and 4 bases, with 11 bases remaining between them. CDR3 in amino acids: CATSGSVPYNEQFF. CDR3 coding DNA: TGTGCCACCAGTGGAAGCGTCCCTTACAATGAGCAGTTCTTC.